The rows below give T cell receptor beta chains drawn from one sample of a study of blood T cell repertoires in COVID-19. The data were produced by immunoSEQ multiplex PCR, yet TCRdb's version contains in-frame clones alone and is incomplete. The repertoire holds 90,000 to 150,000 clones, with around three quarters as singletons. The sequenced sample consisted of peripheral blood. All receptors come from a woman at least 80 years old with acute or convalescent COVID-19. Each CDR3 is given with its conserved first and last residue. Fields, in order: clone size, J gene, V gene, D gene, CDR3 protein, CDR3 DNA. The D gene is left open where the match is weak. Not all rows give a size; the values are once, few, many and, for expanded clones, a class.

clone_size: few; j_call: TRBJ2-1; v_call: TRBV5-5; d_call: TRBD2; cdr3_aa: CASSLGTSGGVSYNEQFF; cdr3_nt: TGTGCCAGCAGCTTGGGTACTAGCGGGGGGGTCTCCTACAATGAGCAGTTCTTC
clone_size: few; j_call: TRBJ2-3; v_call: TRBV5-1; d_call: TRBD2; cdr3_aa: CASSLARRLAGGSDTQYF; cdr3_nt: TGCGCCAGCAGCTTGGCGAGGAGACTAGCGGGAGGGTCAGATACGCAGTATTTT
clone_size: -; j_call: TRBJ2-7; v_call: TRBV4-3; d_call: -; cdr3_aa: CASSQGAGVNYEQYF; cdr3_nt: TGCGCCAGCAGCCAAGGGGCAGGGGTAAACTACGAGCAGTACTTC
clone_size: -; j_call: TRBJ1-5; v_call: TRBV19; d_call: -; cdr3_aa: CASSGWTASNQPQHF; cdr3_nt: TGTGCCAGTAGTGGCTGGACAGCTAGCAATCAGCCCCAGCATTTT
clone_size: -; j_call: TRBJ1-5; v_call: TRBV30; d_call: -; cdr3_aa: CAWKRGPGESQPQHF; cdr3_nt: TGTGCCTGGAAAAGAGGGCCCGGAGAGAGTCAGCCCCAGCATTTT
clone_size: -; j_call: TRBJ1-3; v_call: TRBV7-9; d_call: TRBD1; cdr3_aa: CASQRPLGETGGSGNTIYF; cdr3_nt: TGTGCCAGCCAGCGCCCCCTCGGGGAAACAGGGGGCTCTGGAAACACCATATATTTT
clone_size: -; j_call: TRBJ1-2; v_call: TRBV28; d_call: TRBD1; cdr3_aa: CASSWGQGYGYTF; cdr3_nt: TGTGCCAGCAGTTGGGGACAGGGCTATGGCTACACCTTC
clone_size: -; j_call: TRBJ2-1; v_call: TRBV11-1; d_call: -; cdr3_aa: CASSWGRGEQFF; cdr3_nt: TGTGCCAGCAGCTGGGGTCGGGGTGAGCAGTTCTTC
clone_size: few; j_call: TRBJ2-2; v_call: TRBV7-3; d_call: -; cdr3_aa: CASSLGSGGELFF; cdr3_nt: TGTGCCAGCAGCTTAGGGAGCGGCGGGGAGCTGTTTTTT
clone_size: -; j_call: TRBJ2-7; v_call: TRBV28; d_call: TRBD1; cdr3_aa: CASSDRGPKSYEQYF; cdr3_nt: TGTGCCAGCAGTGACAGGGGCCCCAAATCCTACGAGCAGTACTTC
clone_size: -; j_call: TRBJ1-2; v_call: TRBV6-2/TRBV6-3; d_call: -; cdr3_aa: CASSYTTGPYTF; cdr3_nt: TGTGCCAGCAGTTACACCACAGGCCCTTACACCTTC
clone_size: many; j_call: TRBJ2-1; v_call: TRBV7-2; d_call: TRBD1; cdr3_aa: CASSLGVGQIGGEQFF; cdr3_nt: TGTGCCAGCAGCTTAGGGGTGGGACAGATTGGTGGTGAGCAGTTCTTC
clone_size: -; j_call: TRBJ1-3; v_call: TRBV30; d_call: -; cdr3_aa: CAWSNGISGNTIYF; cdr3_nt: TGTGCCTGGAGTAACGGGATCTCTGGAAACACCATATATTTT